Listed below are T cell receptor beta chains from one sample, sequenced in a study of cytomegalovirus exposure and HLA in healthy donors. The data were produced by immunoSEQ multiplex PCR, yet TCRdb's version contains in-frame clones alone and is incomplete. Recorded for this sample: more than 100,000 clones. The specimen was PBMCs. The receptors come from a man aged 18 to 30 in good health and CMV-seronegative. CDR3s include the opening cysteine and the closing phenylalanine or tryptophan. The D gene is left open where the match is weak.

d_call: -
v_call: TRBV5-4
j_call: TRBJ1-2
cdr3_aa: CASKSAATNYGYTF
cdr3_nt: TGTGCCAGCAAGTCCGCGGCCACTAACTATGGCTACACCTTC

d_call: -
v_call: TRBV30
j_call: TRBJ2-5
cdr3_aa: CAWSPKETQYF
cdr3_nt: TGTGCCTGGAGTCCAAAAGAGACCCAGTACTTC

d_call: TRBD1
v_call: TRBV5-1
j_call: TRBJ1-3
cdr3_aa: CASSGRPTGSGNTIYF
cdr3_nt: TGCGCCAGCAGCGGACGACCGACAGGGTCTGGAAACACCATATATTTT

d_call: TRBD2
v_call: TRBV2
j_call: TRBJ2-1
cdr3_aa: CASSEALLTGRDNEQFF
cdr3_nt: TGTGCCAGCAGTGAAGCCCTCCTCACGGGGAGGGACAATGAGCAGTTCTTC

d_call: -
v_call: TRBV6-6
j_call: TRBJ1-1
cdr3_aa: CASSYSKTGEAFF
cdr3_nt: TGTGCCAGCAGTTACTCGAAGACAGGCGAAGCTTTCTTT

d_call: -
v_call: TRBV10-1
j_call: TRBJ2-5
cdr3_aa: CASSPGRGPQETQYF
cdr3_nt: TGCGCCAGCAGCCCGGGGCGGGGACCCCAAGAGACCCAGTACTTC

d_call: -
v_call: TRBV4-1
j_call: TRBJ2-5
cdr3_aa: CASSQGVGLGGSQETQYF
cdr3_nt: TGCGCCAGCAGCCAAGGGGTGGGTCTGGGGGGTTCACAAGAGACCCAGTACTTC

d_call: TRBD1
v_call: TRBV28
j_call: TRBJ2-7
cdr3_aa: CASSPGTVISYEQYF
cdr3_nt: TGTGCCAGCAGTCCCGGGACAGTGATTTCCTACGAGCAGTACTTC

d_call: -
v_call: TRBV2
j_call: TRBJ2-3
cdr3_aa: CASSGSGLTDTQYF
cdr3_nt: TGTGCCAGCAGTGGTAGCGGACTCACAGATACGCAGTATTTT

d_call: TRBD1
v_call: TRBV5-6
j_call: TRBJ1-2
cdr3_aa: CASSQDRGRAFYGYTF
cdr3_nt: TGTGCCAGCAGCCAGGACAGGGGAAGGGCTTTCTATGGCTACACCTTC

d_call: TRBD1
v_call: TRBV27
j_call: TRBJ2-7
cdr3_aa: CASRADRGRSYEQYF
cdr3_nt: TGTGCCAGCAGAGCTGACAGGGGCCGCTCCTACGAGCAGTACTTC

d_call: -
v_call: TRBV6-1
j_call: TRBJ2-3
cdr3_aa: CASAPLGLAQYF
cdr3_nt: TGTGCCAGCGCTCCCCTAGGTTTAGCGCAGTATTTT

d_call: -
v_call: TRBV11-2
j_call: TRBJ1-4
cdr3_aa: CASTPSGVRAAATNEKLFF
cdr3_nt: TGTGCCAGCACCCCCTCCGGGGTTCGGGCGGCTGCAACTAATGAAAAACTGTTTTTT

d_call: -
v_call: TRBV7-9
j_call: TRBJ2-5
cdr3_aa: CASSGTGIGTQYF
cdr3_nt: TGTGCCAGTAGCGGGACAGGGATCGGGACCCAGTACTTC

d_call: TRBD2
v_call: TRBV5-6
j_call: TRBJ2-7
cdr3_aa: CASSLARGSYEQYF
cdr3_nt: TGTGCCAGCAGCCTGGCGCGGGGGTCCTACGAGCAGTACTTC

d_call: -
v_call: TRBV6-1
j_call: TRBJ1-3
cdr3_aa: CASRRLGAVGNTIYF
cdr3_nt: TGTGCCAGCAGGAGGTTGGGGGCAGTGGGAAACACCATATATTTT

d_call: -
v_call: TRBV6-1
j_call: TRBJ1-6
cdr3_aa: CASKFAADNSPLHF
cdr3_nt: TGTGCCAGCAAGTTCGCAGCGGATAATTCACCCCTCCACTTT

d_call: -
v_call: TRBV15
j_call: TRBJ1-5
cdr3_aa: CATAGGSNQPQHF
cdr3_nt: TGTGCCACCGCGGGGGGAAGCAATCAGCCCCAGCATTTT

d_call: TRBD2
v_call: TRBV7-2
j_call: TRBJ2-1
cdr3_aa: CASSLAAGTSFNEQFF
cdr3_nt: TGTGCCAGCAGCTTAGCCGCCGGGACTAGTTTCAATGAGCAGTTCTTC

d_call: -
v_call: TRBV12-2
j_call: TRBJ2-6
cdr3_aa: CASRSRTGGANVLTF
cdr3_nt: TGTGCAAGTCGCTCCCGGACAGGGGGAGCCAACGTCCTGACTTTC

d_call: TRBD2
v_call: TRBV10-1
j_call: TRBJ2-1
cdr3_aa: CASSASGVTYNEQFF
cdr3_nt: TGCGCCAGCAGTGCTAGCGGGGTGACCTACAATGAGCAGTTCTTC

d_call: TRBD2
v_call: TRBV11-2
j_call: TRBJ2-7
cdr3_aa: CASSLRLAGVRRDEQYF
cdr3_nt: TGTGCCAGCAGCCTCAGACTAGCGGGTGTTAGGAGGGACGAGCAGTACTTC

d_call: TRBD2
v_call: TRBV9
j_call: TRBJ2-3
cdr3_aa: CASSSGSGDTQYF
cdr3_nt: TGTGCCAGCAGCAGCGGGAGTGGAGATACGCAGTATTTT

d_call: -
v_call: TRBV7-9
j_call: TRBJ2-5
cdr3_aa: CASTPEGEETQYF
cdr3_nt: TGTGCCAGCACCCCAGAGGGGGAAGAGACCCAGTACTTC

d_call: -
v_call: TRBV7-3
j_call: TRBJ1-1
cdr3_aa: CASSPTGGPTEAFF
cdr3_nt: TGTGCCAGCAGCCCTACGGGGGGGCCCACTGAAGCTTTCTTT